The T cell receptor beta chain under discussion was sequenced for a study of CD8+ T cells in alopecia areata. Study-level points and caveats: On tofacitinib, scalp clonality and expanded CD8+ clones among top 100 fell significantly.

Germline CDR1 reads ENHRY; CDR2 reads SYGVKD. J gave up 4 bases and V 8 bases, and 3 bases lay outside the gene matches. The CDR3 length is 13 residues. This clone was seen more than once but under ten times. The antigen remains undetermined. Treatment reported: oral pan-JAK inhibitor, 5-10 mg twice daily. Alopecia areata patients provided lesional scalp punch biopsies and peripheral blood, both collected for the study. The researchers isolated CD4+ and CD8+ T cells from PBMCs by sorting. Once RNA had been extracted, it was reverse transcribed into cDNA to act as the sequencing template. Produced via immunoSEQ multiplex PCR; TCRdb's table is partial and in-frame only. This table holds 150,000 to 200,000 clones, around 64% found once.

This chain links TRBV10-3 with TRBJ2-2, with 8 bases that match TRBD1. This TCR was recovered from a human donor with alopecia areata. This specimen was CD4+ T cells sorted from blood, taken at week 49, from a patient treated with tofacitinib. The CDR3 loop is CAIGQGGTGELFF. The CDR3 coding sequence is TGTGCCATCGGACAGGGAGGCACCGGGGAGCTGTTTTTT.